A single sample is the source of the 6 T cell receptor beta chains below, sequenced in a study of control samples from healthy donors and cancer patients. Assay: immunoSEQ multiplex PCR; the TCRdb copy retains only in-frame clones and omits some. The profile shows about 140,000 clones, about 90% of them singletons. Sample: blood. The receptors come from a man younger than 35 in good health.

With respect to this clone: Distinct nucleotide sequences in the sample also encode this CDR3. The V and J genes are TRBV6-5 and TRBJ1-1; tentative D call: TRBD1 (5 bases). The V gene's germline CDR1 is MNHEY and CDR2 SVGAGI. The CDR3 is 13 residues long. Trimming took off 0 bases at V and 4 bases at J, with 6 bases between the two ends. The CDR3 here is CASSYSGGTEAFF. In DNA form, the CDR3 reads TGTGCCAGCAGTTACTCTGGGGGCACTGAAGCTTTCTTT.

V gene TRBV7-3 combines with J gene TRBJ2-3, with D perhaps matching TRBD2 (5 bases). The CDR3 consists of 14 residues. V dropped 2 bases and J dropped 6 bases, with 12 bases sitting between them. Germline V gene lookup returns CDR1 SGHTA and CDR2 FQGTGA. The CDR3 DNA reads TGTGCCAGCAGCTTAGTCCCAGGAGGTGATACGCAGTATTTT. Protein: CASSLVPGGDTQYF.

The J gene is TRBJ2-7, the V gene TRBV30; D call uncertain. The CDR3 is made up of 12 amino acids. The germline gives CDR1 GTSNPN, CDR2 SVGIG (reference sequence). Trimming took off 1 base at V and 3 bases at J, with 7 bases between the two ends. The CDR3 DNA follows: TGTGCCTGGAGTGCCTCGATCTACGAGCAGTACTTC. Protein sequence: CAWSASIYEQYF.

The rearrangement uses TRBV29-1 and TRBJ1-2; D unclear. The germline CDR1 and CDR2 sequences are SQVTM and ANQGSEA. The CDR3 consists of 11 residues. V was trimmed by 4 bases and J by 4 bases, leaving 7 bases between them. CDR3 loop: CSVGDLYGYTF. The CDR3 DNA follows: TGCAGCGTTGGAGACCTCTATGGCTACACCTTC.

This chain connects TRBV9 to TRBJ2-5; D is unclear. The germline gives CDR1 SGDLS, CDR2 YYNGEE. This CDR3 has 15 amino acids. V was pared by 4 bases and J by 5 bases, with 18 bases between. The CDR3 sequence is CASSPRPTATETQYF. The DNA of the CDR3 is TGTGCCAGCAGCCCAAGACCTACAGCCACGGAGACCCAGTACTTC.

This chain links TRBV11-2 with TRBJ2-2; 7 nucleotides align to TRBD1. Germline trimming cut 4 bases from V and 4 bases from J; bases unmatched to any gene: 6. The CDR3 covers 15 residues. Looked up from germline, CDR1 is SGHAT and CDR2 is FQNNGV. DNA for the CDR3: TGTGCCAGCAGCTCCCGACAGGGAGTCACCGGGGAGCTGTTTTTT. This codes for CASSSRQGVTGELFF.